This TCR beta chain was recorded in a study of vaccination and CD4 T cells after COVID-19. Study-wide context: Six men and four women formed the convalescents, two being Hispanic. Whole-study results and caveats: Reactive clonotype counts went from median approximately 20 after infection to a few dozen after vaccination, nonsignificantly. The appearance of a median about 86% of reactive clones in convalescent patients occurred only post-vaccination.

This clonotype is medium-sized by share. Its specificity is not known. Noted treatment: approximately nine-day PBMC culture with coronavirus spike peptide pools or control peptides (ViraFEST assay). Samples of CD4+ T cells were obtained from the unexposed donor before the COVID-19 pandemic (2011-2018). Days 3 and 7 were when half the medium was replaced with fresh IL-2 medium. CDR1 is SGHTA, CDR2 FQGNSA, per germline. Between the trimmed V and J ends, which lost 7 bases and 5 bases, there was a span of 21 bases. The CDR3 sequence is 15 residues long. Oncomine TCR Beta short-read sequencing was applied to DNA from cultured CD4+ T cells. TCRdb re-derived calls from the PCR reads in MiXCR, one entry per CDR3 protein. Of roughly 620 distinct CDR3 sequences listed, about an eighth are singletons.

The sequence was obtained from a human donor in good health. The chain uses TRBV7-2 and TRBJ2-7; maybe TRBD2 (7 bases). The sample taken for sequencing was CD4+ T cells from blood, cultured in vitro. CDR3 sequence: CASTKGGPGRNEQYF. The CDR3 bases are TGTGCCAGCACCAAGGGGGGGCCCGGGAGAAACGAGCAGTACTTC.